The sequence of this T cell receptor beta chain was determined in a study of blood T cell repertoires in COVID-19. In the study overall: Acute and convalescent COVID-19 samples came from the United States, Italy and Spain. The analysed material was cDNA or gDNA that came from T cells, B-cell-depleted T cells, or PBMCs.

Authors' data handling: Researchers report that nucleated cell counts were estimated from reference gene primer amplification. The data were produced by immunoSEQ multiplex PCR, yet TCRdb's version contains in-frame clones alone and is incomplete. The DNA was the basis for D and trimming; V, J and clone size are from that table. Here the sample spans 35,000 to 45,000 clones, roughly 86% being singletons. This CDR3 is built from 14 residues. Germline assignment: CDR1 MNHEY and CDR2 SVGAGI. V dropped 4 bases and J dropped 1 base, with 10 bases sitting between them. This receptor was taken from a man aged 65 to 79 with acute or convalescent COVID-19. This rearrangement joins TRBV6-5 to TRBJ1-1; D is possibly TRBD1 (6 bases). Material: peripheral blood. The CDR3 loop is CASSSIQGNTEAFF. For the CDR3, the DNA is TGTGCCAGCAGTTCCATACAGGGGAACACTGAAGCTTTCTTT.